Presented here are 25 T cell receptor beta chains from one specimen sequenced in a study of beta chain features in type 1 diabetes (dated by TCRdb to 2017 to 2018). General findings and caveats noted by the study authors: Type 1 diabetes patients showed a moderate but significant shortening of TCRB CDR3 length in all four CD4+ subsets.

No antigen has been assigned to these receptors. Libraries were constructed by the immunoSEQ multiplex PCR assay. All of the isolated RNA was reverse transcribed with the High Capacity cDNA Reverse Transcription Kit, so expressed TCRB transcripts were sequenced. TCRdb took this table from immuneACCESS and kept in-frame rearrangements with V and J called. Such tables lack part of the clones; where checked against another copy, unresolved V genes explain under half of the gap, and the rest is unexplained. In this sample the table shows tens of thousands of clones, roughly 68% of which occur a single time. The top ten hold approximately 2.3% of the sample. The source material was Tregs from blood. The cell subset or site label for this specimen denotes: regulatory CD4+ T cells. These receptors all stem from a woman under 30 with type 1 diabetes.

This chain connects TRBV29-1 to TRBJ2-5; the D gene is possibly TRBD2 (7 bases). The length of the CDR3 is 12 residues. Germline CDR1 is SQVTM and CDR2 is ANQGSEA. CDR3 residues: CSTRRGRETQYF. The CDR3 coding sequence is TGCAGTACCCGGCGGGGGCGAGAGACCCAGTACTTC.

This clone has a handful of counts. The chain uses TRBV7-9 and TRBJ1-5, with D tentatively TRBD1 (5 bases). The CDR3 covers 14 residues. V lost 7 bases to trimming and J lost 0 bases, with 10 bases between them. Per the germline V gene, CDR1 is SEHNR and CDR2 is FQNEAQ (reference sequence). CDR3 bases: TGTGCCAGCACCGGAAGGGGTAGCAATCAGCCCCAGCATTTT. This gives the protein CASTGRGSNQPQHF.

This clone was detected once. Other DNA sequences in the same sample also yield this CDR3. J is TRBJ2-5 and V is TRBV7-9; the D gene is possibly TRBD1 (5 bases). This CDR3 region has 13 residues. Germline CDR1 SEHNR, CDR2 FQNEAQ (reference sequence). Trimming shortened V by 3 bases and J by 4 bases, and 9 bases separated the two germline ends. CDR3 in amino acids: CASSFGRGETQYF. The CDR3 DNA is TGTGCCAGCAGCTTCGGTAGGGGAGAGACCCAGTACTTC.

V gene TRBV6-6 combines with J gene TRBJ2-7, with 9 bases matching TRBD1. This CDR3 has 14 residues. CDR1 is MNHNY, CDR2 SVGAGI, per germline (reference sequence). Losses at the gene ends were 7 bases for V and 9 bases for J; bases not matched to a gene: 13. CDR3 DNA sequence: TGTGCCAGCATCGCGACAGGGGGTCTTATTCCGCAGTACTTC. Its translation: CASIATGGLIPQYF.

The gene calls are TRBV11-2 and TRBJ2-3, with 7 nucleotides matching TRBD2. The CDR3 covers 13 residues. The trim removed 2 bases at V and 5 bases at J, leaving 1 base unmatched. Germline-derived CDR1 and CDR2 are SGHAT and FQNNGV. The CDR3 loop reads CASSLLAVDTQYF. The CDR3, as DNA: TGTGCCAGCAGCTTACTAGCGGTAGATACGCAGTATTTT.

V gene TRBV11-2 combines with J gene TRBJ2-3, with 11 bases matching TRBD1. With V trimmed by 6 bases and J by 6 bases, 11 bases remained unmatched. Germline V gene sequence: CDR1 SGHAT, CDR2 FQNNGV. The CDR3 extends over 16 amino acids. The DNA of the CDR3 is TGTGCCAGCAGTTGGGCAGGACAGGGGGCCTTTGATACGCAGTATTTT. Encoded protein: CASSWAGQGAFDTQYF.

This clone was seen a handful of times. The chain combines TRBV10-3 with TRBJ2-7; the D is unclear. The germline CDR1 and CDR2 sequences are ENHRY and SYGVKD. V gave up 6 bases and J gave up 4 bases, with 7 bases separating them. The CDR3 loop spans 11 amino acids. CDR3 in amino acids: CAIRSGYEQYF. The CDR3 DNA sequence: TGTGCCATCAGGTCCGGGTACGAGCAGTACTTC.

This clone was recorded at least ten times. This chain connects TRBV6-5 to TRBJ2-7; no clear D gene. The germline V gene has CDR1 MNHEY and CDR2 SVGAGI. The CDR3 is 11 residues long. Trimming took 6 bases from V and 3 from J, leaving 6 bases between them. The CDR3 sequence: CASRIYYEQYF. Written as DNA, the CDR3 is TGTGCCAGCAGAATCTACTACGAGCAGTACTTC.

The rearrangement uses TRBV25-1 and TRBJ1-1; D perhaps matches TRBD1 (6 bases). The V end lost 6 bases, the J end lost 1 base, and 9 bases lay between the germline ends. The CDR3 is 13 amino acids. The germline V gene encodes CDR1 MGHDK and CDR2 SYGVNS. The CDR3 DNA is TGTGCCAGCAGCCTGGGGGCGAACACTGAAGCTTTCTTT. Translation: CASSLGANTEAFF.

This sequence joins TRBV12-5 and TRBJ1-2, with D perhaps matching TRBD1 (5 bases). The ends were cut back, 0 bases at V and 7 bases at J, with 18 bases in the middle. CDR3 length equals 16 residues. Germline V lookup: CDR1 LGHNT, CDR2 FRNRAP. CDR3 in DNA: TGTGCTAGTGGTTTGGTAACAGGACACCCCCAAGGTGGCTACACCTTC. Its protein is CASGLVTGHPQGGYTF.

V and J are TRBV7-2 and TRBJ1-4, with 9 bases identical to TRBD1. The CDR3 is made up of 14 amino acids. J gave up 7 bases and V 5 bases, and 5 bases lay outside the gene matches. Germline V gives CDR1 SGHTA, CDR2 FQGNSA. CDR3 residues: CASSGRTGAEKLFF. For the CDR3, the DNA is TGTGCCAGCAGCGGCCGGACAGGGGCTGAAAAACTGTTTTTT. Full variable domain (remainder filled in from reference TRBV7-2 and TRBJ1-4): GAGVSQSPSNKVTEKGKDVELRCDPISGHTALYWYRQSLGQGLEFLIYFQGNSAPDKSGLPSDRFSAERTGGSVSTLTIQRTQQEDSAVYLCASSGRTGAEKLFFGSGTQLSVL.

This sequence joins TRBV7-9 and TRBJ2-7, with TRBD2 matching over 11 bases. Per the germline V gene, CDR1 is SEHNR and CDR2 is FQNEAQ (reference sequence). There are 16 residues in the CDR3. V lost 4 bases to trimming and J lost 6 bases; unmatched junction nucleotides: 11. The chain's CDR3 is CASSSGLAGGYSEQYF. CDR3 nucleotides: TGTGCCAGCAGCTCGGGTCTAGCGGGAGGTTATTCCGAGCAGTACTTC.

V is TRBV18 and J is TRBJ2-5, with D unclear. V lost 2 bases and J 1 base, leaving 5 bases between the germline ends. The CDR3 has 13 amino acids. Germline CDR1 and CDR2: KGHSH and LQKENI. CDR3 sequence (DNA): TGTGCCAGCTCACCAGGCAGCCAAGAGACCCAGTACTTC. Translated: CASSPGSQETQYF.

This sequence joins TRBV4-3 and TRBJ2-7; a possible D gene is TRBD2 (6 bases). The CDR3 extends over 14 amino acids. V lost 1 base and J lost 6, with 13 bases in between. CDR1 and CDR2 from the germline V gene are LGHNA and YSLEER. The CDR3 loop reads CASSQVLGLVEQYF. The DNA of the CDR3 is TGCGCCAGCAGCCAAGTACTGGGACTGGTCGAGCAGTACTTC.

This clone was observed once. V usage is TRBV5-1 and J usage is TRBJ2-1, with D unresolved. CDR1 is SGHRS, CDR2 YFSETQ, per germline. The V end was cut by 0 bases, the J end by 7 bases, with 5 bases between. The CDR3 totals 12 residues. The DNA for the CDR3 is TGCGCCAGCAGCTTGGGCGTAAATGAGCAGTTCTTC. As protein: CASSLGVNEQFF. The variable domain in full, completed from reference TRBV5-1 and TRBJ2-1, reads KAGVTQTPRYLIKTRGQQVTLSCSPISGHRSVSWYQQTPGQGLQFLFEYFSETQRNKGNFPGRFSGRQFSNSRSEMNVSTLELGDSALYLCASSLGVNEQFFGPGTRLTVL.

This clone was seen once. DNA of the CDR3: TGTGCCAGCAGCTATTGGGAGTTGGGCACTGAAGCTTTCTTT. Its translation is CASSYWELGTEAFF. This chain joins TRBV7-9 and TRBJ1-1; D ambiguous. V gave up 4 bases and J gave up 4 bases, with 13 bases separating them. Germline V lookup: CDR1 SEHNR, CDR2 FQNEAQ (reference sequence). The CDR3 has 14 amino acids.

The V gene is TRBV9, the J gene TRBJ2-1; 13 bases align to TRBD2. After removal of 3 bases from V and 9 bases from J, the junction contained 6 bases not matched to a gene. The germline gives CDR1 SGDLS, CDR2 YYNGEE. The CDR3 length is 15 residues. CDR3 DNA sequence: TGTGCCAGCAGCGCGGGACTAGCGGGAAGGGGTGAGCAGTTCTTC. Translated, it gives CASSAGLAGRGEQFF.

The rearrangement joins TRBV10-3 to TRBJ2-1, with D hard to call. V was shortened by 8 bases and J by 8 bases, with 13 bases between the two germline ends. The V gene's germline CDR1 is ENHRY and CDR2 SYGVKD. The CDR3 runs 12 residues. CDR3 loop: CAIGYGYDEQFF. Written as DNA, the CDR3 is TGTGCCATCGGCTACGGGTATGATGAGCAGTTCTTC.

The CDR3 DNA sequence: TGTGCCAGCAGTCCTCACCGGACAGGGGCTGGAGCCACTGAAGCTTTCTTT. Translated: CASSPHRTGAGATEAFF. This chain joins TRBV27 and TRBJ1-1; 9 nucleotides align to TRBD1. Trimming took 5 bases from V and 4 from J; bases not matched to a gene: 14. Per germline, CDR1 MNHEY and CDR2 SMNVEV (reference sequence). The CDR3 is 17 amino acids.

The V call is TRBV7-2, the J call TRBJ1-1, with a tentative D call TRBD1 (5 bases). Germline loops: CDR1 SGHTA, CDR2 FQGNSA. V was shortened by 6 bases and J by 0 bases, with 11 bases between the two germline ends. This CDR3 is built from 14 residues. In DNA, the CDR3 is TGTGCCAGCAGAACACAGGTGTTGAACACTGAAGCTTTCTTT. Residues: CASRTQVLNTEAFF.

This sequence joins TRBV11-3 and TRBJ2-3; TRBD1 agrees at 9 bases. The V gene end was trimmed by 4 bases and the J gene end by 6 bases; junction bases not matched to a gene: 8. Germline CDR1 SGHNT, CDR2 YENEEA. The CDR3 runs to 15 residues. The CDR3 nucleotides read TGTGCCAGCAGCTCCGGGACAGGGCCTTGGGATACGCAGTATTTT. It is translated as CASSSGTGPWDTQYF.

This clone has more than one count but fewer than ten. This chain links TRBV28 with TRBJ2-6; 9 nucleotides match TRBD1. Germline lookup yields CDR1 MDHEN and CDR2 SYDVKM. This CDR3 is built from 15 residues. The J segment lost 2 bases and the V segment lost 8 bases, leaving 4 bases of the junction unmatched. CDR3 residues: CASVTGGTGANVLTF. Written as DNA, the CDR3 is TGTGCCAGCGTGACAGGGGGTACTGGGGCCAACGTCCTGACTTTC.

The rearrangement joins TRBV4-1 to TRBJ2-3; no firm D call. V was shortened by 0 bases and J by 8 bases, with 9 bases between the two germline ends. CDR1 is MGHRA and CDR2 is YSYEKL in the germline V gene. This CDR3 comprises 13 residues. Written as DNA, the CDR3 is TGCGCCAGCAGCCAAGAAGTTGTGGCTACGCAGTATTTT. Translated: CASSQEVVATQYF.

J is TRBJ1-1 and V is TRBV18; D not resolved. Germline V gene lookup returns CDR1 KGHSH and CDR2 LQKENI. Trimming left V 3 bases short and J 1 base short, with 3 bases between. This CDR3 contains 12 residues. The DNA for the CDR3 is TGTGCCAGCTCACCGGCGAACACTGAAGCTTTCTTT. This sequence encodes CASSPANTEAFF.

The CDR3 spells CAISESPGAGDNEQFF. CDR3 DNA sequence: TGTGCCATCAGTGAGTCTCCAGGGGCAGGGGACAATGAGCAGTTCTTC. The V and J genes are TRBV10-3 and TRBJ2-1; D is perhaps TRBD1 (6 bases). Germline loops: CDR1 ENHRY, CDR2 SYGVKD. The germline V and J ends were trimmed by 0 bases and 5 bases, with 14 bases remaining between them. CDR3 length: 16 amino acids.